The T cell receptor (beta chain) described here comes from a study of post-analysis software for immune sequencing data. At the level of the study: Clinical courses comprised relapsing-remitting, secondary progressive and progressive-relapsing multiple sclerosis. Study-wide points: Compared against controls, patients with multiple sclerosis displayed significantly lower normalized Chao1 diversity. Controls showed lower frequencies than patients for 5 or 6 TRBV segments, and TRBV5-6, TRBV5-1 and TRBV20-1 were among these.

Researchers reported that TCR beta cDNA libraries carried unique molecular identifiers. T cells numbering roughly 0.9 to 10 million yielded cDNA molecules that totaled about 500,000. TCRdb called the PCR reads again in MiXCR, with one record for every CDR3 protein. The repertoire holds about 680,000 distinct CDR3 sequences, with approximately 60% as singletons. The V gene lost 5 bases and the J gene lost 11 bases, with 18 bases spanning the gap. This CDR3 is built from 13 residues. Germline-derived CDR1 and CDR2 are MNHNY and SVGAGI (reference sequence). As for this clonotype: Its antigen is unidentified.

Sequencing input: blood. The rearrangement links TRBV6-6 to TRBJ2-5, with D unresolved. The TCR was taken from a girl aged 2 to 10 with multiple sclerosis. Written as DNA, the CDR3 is TGTGCCAGCAGTCCACACCCTCCAACAGAGCAGTACTTC. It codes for CASSPHPPTEQYF.